This TCR beta chain was observed in a study of Ad26.COV2.S vaccination and SARS-CoV-2 variants. Study information: Participant was drawn from the COV1001 Ad26.COV2.S trial arm.

Findings and caveats of the study: Higher spike-specific TCR breadth was found in vaccine recipients than in placebo recipients.

As for this clone: Its specificity is not known.

The CDR3 is 15 residues long. Trimming removed 4 bases from V and 5 bases from J; junction bases left unmatched: 8. Germline-derived CDR1 and CDR2 are SGHRS and YFSETQ. Clones were sequenced by immunoSEQ multiplex PCR, and TCRdb holds only the in-frame ones, with some missing. Seen here are about 350,000 clones, about 85% observed once, and the top ten hold approximately 5.9%. Sample treatment: 19 received Ad26.COV2.S at low or high dose, single or two shots; 5 received placebo; per-sample allocation not given. Day 63 following the first vaccine or placebo injection was when the samples were taken. The specimen was peripheral blood, collected in a trial of Ad26.COV2.S vaccine versus placebo. The sequence came from a person between 18 and 60 years old who received the Ad26.COV2.S COVID-19 vaccine or a placebo. V is TRBV5-1 and J is TRBJ2-2; 7 nucleotides line up with TRBD2. The CDR3 region has the DNA TGCGCCAGCAGCGACGTAGCGGGTGGGACCGGGGAGCTGTTTTTT. Translation: CASSDVAGGTGELFF.